These T cell receptor beta chains were read from a single sample in a study of early T cells in non-severe SARS-CoV-2 infection. TCRdb processed the 5' RACE reads anew with MiXCR; each CDR3 protein has one entry. The sample consists of about 39,000 distinct CDR3 sequences, less than 8.5% of them appearing once. The material sequenced was whole blood. The source of these receptors is an adult who was a healthcare worker with PCR-confirmed SARS-CoV-2 infection or an uninfected control (not recorded which). CDR3s include the opening cysteine and the closing phenylalanine or tryptophan. D genes are given only for firm matches. For some rows the clone size is stated as once, few or many, or as a class when expanded; others skip it.

TGTGCCAGCACCGACATCTACGAGCAGTACTTC CASTDIYEQYF TRBJ2-7 TRBV6-2/TRBV6-3 NA few
TGTGCCAGCAGCCCACAGCACGAGCAGTACTTC CASSPQHEQYF TRBJ2-7 TRBV7-8 NA many
TGCGCCAGCAGCCCGACACCTAACTCCTACAATGAGCAGTTCTTC CASSPTPNSYNEQFF TRBJ2-1 TRBV5-1 NA many
TGTGCCAGCAGCCACTTCACTAGCGGGGGGGCCCATGAGCAGTTCTTC CASSHFTSGGAHEQFF TRBJ2-1 TRBV7-8 TRBD2 NA
TGTGCCAGCAGCCAAGATCGTGATGGCTACACCTTC CASSQDRDGYTF TRBJ1-2 TRBV3-1 NA few
TGTGCCAGCAGCCAAGGCGGCGGCGGCAATCAGCCCCAGCATTTT CASSQGGGGNQPQHF TRBJ1-5 TRBV3-1 NA many
TGTGCCACTCAGATAGGGGGTGTCTATGGCTACACCTTC CATQIGGVYGYTF TRBJ1-2 TRBV6-6 NA few
TGCGCCAGCAGCTTGGCAGACAGTAACTATGGCTACACCTTC CASSLADSNYGYTF TRBJ1-2 TRBV5-1 NA many
TGTGCCAGCAGCTTAGATGGGGGGGACGAGCAGTACTTC CASSLDGGDEQYF TRBJ2-7 TRBV7-6 TRBD2 NA
TGCAGTGCTAGAGGAATCTTACAGGGCGAGCAGTACTTC CSARGILQGEQYF TRBJ2-7 TRBV20-1 NA NA
TGCAGCGTTGTGGGGGACGCAGATACGCAGTATTTT CSVVGDADTQYF TRBJ2-3 TRBV29-1 NA many
TGTGCCAGCAGGCGAGGAAGGCAGTACTTC CASRRGRQYF TRBJ2-7 TRBV6-5 NA NA
TGTGCCAGCAGACCGGGACTGATGAACACCGGGGAGCTGTTTTTT CASRPGLMNTGELFF TRBJ2-2 TRBV6-5 NA many
TGTGCCGGCTCACCATTCGGGGGCCACTCCTACGAGCAGTACTTC CAGSPFGGHSYEQYF TRBJ2-7 TRBV18 NA NA
TGTGCCATCAGTGAGTCGGTAAACACTGAAGCTTTCTTT CAISESVNTEAFF TRBJ1-1 TRBV10-3 NA NA
TGTGCCAGCAGCTCCCGACAACCCAACTATGGCTACACCTTC CASSSRQPNYGYTF TRBJ1-2 TRBV11-2 NA many
TGTGCCAGCAGCTTTCGGGAGCGGGGCGGCTTGGGTGAGCAGTTCTTC CASSFRERGGLGEQFF TRBJ2-1 TRBV7-8 TRBD2 many
TGTGCCATCGGAGGGGGCAATCAGCCCCAGCATTTT CAIGGGNQPQHF TRBJ1-5 TRBV10-3 NA few
TGTGCCAGCAGCACCGGACAGGGTCAGTCTGTGAATGAGCAGTTCTTC CASSTGQGQSVNEQFF TRBJ2-1 TRBV5-4 TRBD1 many
TGTGCCAGCAGCTTAAGGACAGGCAATCAGCCCCAGCATTTT CASSLRTGNQPQHF TRBJ1-5 TRBV7-2 NA NA
TGTGCCAGCAGCCGAGGACGACAGGCGCAACCCTACGAGCAGTACTTC CASSRGRQAQPYEQYF TRBJ2-7 TRBV5-4 NA NA
TGTGCCAGCAGTCGCCCGGGACAGGGCTCTGGAAACACCATATATTTT CASSRPGQGSGNTIYF TRBJ1-3 TRBV6-5 TRBD1 medium-sized
TGTGCCAGCAGCCGGACTAGCGATGAGCAGTTCTTC CASSRTSDEQFF TRBJ2-1 TRBV7-9 TRBD2 NA
TGTGCCAGCTACGAGGGGAGCTCCTACGAGCAGTACTTC CASYEGSSYEQYF TRBJ2-7 TRBV6-2/TRBV6-3 NA few
TGTGCCAGCAGCTTCGGAGGGGGAATAAATGAAAAACTGTTTTTT CASSFGGGINEKLFF TRBJ1-4 TRBV7-2 NA NA
TGTGCCAGCAGAGCCCGGAGTAGCGGGGGGGATACGCAGTATTTT CASRARSSGGDTQYF TRBJ2-3 TRBV12-3/TRBV12-4 TRBD2 many
TGCGCCAGCAGCCACCTCCCAGGGATCTCTGGGGCCAACGTCCTGACTTTC CASSHLPGISGANVLTF TRBJ2-6 TRBV4-1 NA many
TGTGCCAGCAGCACCAGACAGGAGATTAATTCACCCCTCCACTTT CASSTRQEINSPLHF TRBJ1-6 TRBV7-2 NA few
TGCGCCAGCAGCGGCACAGGGGCACACACTGAAGCTTTCTTT CASSGTGAHTEAFF TRBJ1-1 TRBV5-1 TRBD1 few
TGCGCCAGCAGCTTTCAGGGGGCAGACACTGAAGCTTTCTTT CASSFQGADTEAFF TRBJ1-1 TRBV5-1 TRBD1 NA
TGTGCCAGCAGCGTAGGGGCGCATATCGATACGCAGTATTTT CASSVGAHIDTQYF TRBJ2-3 TRBV9 NA many
TGTGCCAGCAGCTTTGGGGGACTAGCGGGGGCTCGAGGCACCGGGGAGCTGTTTTTT CASSFGGLAGARGTGELFF TRBJ2-2 TRBV5-4 TRBD2 NA
TGTGCCAGCAGTTATACAGGGGGGAACACTGAAGCTTTCTTT CASSYTGGNTEAFF TRBJ1-1 TRBV6-5 TRBD1 many
TGTGCCAGCAGCTCCGTAGGCTCACAAGAGACCCAGTACTTC CASSSVGSQETQYF TRBJ2-5 TRBV11-2 NA NA
TGTGCCAGCAGTGCGGGACCTGAAGCTTTCTTT CASSAGPEAFF TRBJ1-1 TRBV12-3/TRBV12-4 NA NA
TGCGCCAGCAGCGTAGACAGTACCCTGAAAAACATTCAGTACTTC CASSVDSTLKNIQYF TRBJ2-4 TRBV10-2 NA many
TGCGCCAGCACCGAATACGGGAGTATAGATACGCAGTATTTT CASTEYGSIDTQYF TRBJ2-3 TRBV10-2 NA many
TGTGCCAGCAGCCTAGGGACAATACAAGAGACCCAGTACTTC CASSLGTIQETQYF TRBJ2-5 TRBV12-3/TRBV12-4 NA NA
TGCGCCAGCAGCCAGGACGACACGAGCAATCAGCCCCAGCATTTT CASSQDDTSNQPQHF TRBJ1-5 TRBV4-3 NA few
TGCGCCAGCAGCGCCGGGTCCCTAAATCAGCCCCAGCATTTT CASSAGSLNQPQHF TRBJ1-5 TRBV5-1 NA many
TGTGCCAGCACCCGGGACGGGATGACTTACAATGAGCAGTTCTTC CASTRDGMTYNEQFF TRBJ2-1 TRBV6-6 NA NA
TGCAGCGTCCCCGCTGAAATCTATGGCTACACCTTC CSVPAEIYGYTF TRBJ1-2 TRBV20-1 NA NA
TGTGCCAGCAGTTTACTAGGTGGTAGTGGCTACACCTTC CASSLLGGSGYTF TRBJ1-2 TRBV27 NA many
TGTGCCAGCAGCCCACCCGCAGGGGGCAAGGCTGAAAAACTGTTTTTT CASSPPAGGKAEKLFF TRBJ1-4 TRBV5-4 TRBD1 NA
TGTGCCACCCCGAAGAGGGACAGGCCTGTCTCTGGAAACACCATATATTTT CATPKRDRPVSGNTIYF TRBJ1-3 TRBV27 TRBD1 NA
TGTGCCAGCAGCCCAGGACATAACATGAACACTGAAGCTTTCTTT CASSPGHNMNTEAFF TRBJ1-1 TRBV3-1 NA many
TGCAGTGCTAGCCCGGGACAGGGGAAATTTCAGCCCCAGCATTTT CSASPGQGKFQPQHF TRBJ1-5 TRBV20-1 TRBD1 few
TGTGCCAGCAGCTTAGATCTCGGAGCCGGGATCAGCTCCTACAATGAGCAGTTCTTC CASSLDLGAGISSYNEQFF TRBJ2-1 TRBV11-2 NA NA
TGCAGTGCTAGACAGACTTGGGGGGACTATGGCTACACCTTC CSARQTWGDYGYTF TRBJ1-2 TRBV20-1 NA NA
TGTGCCAGCAGTTACGAGGGGCGAGATACGCAGTATTTT CASSYEGRDTQYF TRBJ2-3 TRBV6-2/TRBV6-3 NA few
TGTGCCAGCAGGCTGGGGGGGGGCCTTGAGACCCAGTACTTC CASRLGGGLETQYF TRBJ2-5 TRBV12-3/TRBV12-4 NA NA
TGTGCCAGCAGTTACTCAGGGGCAGGGTACCAAGAGACCCAGTACTTC CASSYSGAGYQETQYF TRBJ2-5 TRBV6-6 NA few
TGTGCCAGCAGAAGGACGGGCAATTCACCCCTCCACTTT CASRRTGNSPLHF TRBJ1-6 TRBV12-3/TRBV12-4 NA few
TGTGCCAGCAACCCGACAGGGACCGGCTACGAGCAGTACTTC CASNPTGTGYEQYF TRBJ2-7 TRBV6-1 TRBD1 NA
TGTGCCAGCAGCTTAACGTCGGGTCGCAATCAGCCCCAGCATTTT CASSLTSGRNQPQHF TRBJ1-5 TRBV7-2 NA NA
TGTGCCAGTAGCACAGGGGTCACTGAAGCTTTCTTT CASSTGVTEAFF TRBJ1-1 TRBV19 TRBD1 NA
TGTGCCAGCAGCTCTACCGGGGGGGATCAGCCCCAGCATTTT CASSSTGGDQPQHF TRBJ1-5 TRBV5-5 NA NA
TGTGCCAGCAGTTTAAAATCGGGGGGCCCGGGAAATGAGCAGTTCTTC CASSLKSGGPGNEQFF TRBJ2-1 TRBV12-3/TRBV12-4 NA few
TGCGCCAGCAGCCGAGCAGGCACAACTAATGAAAAACTGTTTTTT CASSRAGTTNEKLFF TRBJ1-4 TRBV4-1 NA few
TGTGCCATCAGTGAGCGGCTTGAGACCCAGTACTTC CAISERLETQYF TRBJ2-5 TRBV10-3 NA NA